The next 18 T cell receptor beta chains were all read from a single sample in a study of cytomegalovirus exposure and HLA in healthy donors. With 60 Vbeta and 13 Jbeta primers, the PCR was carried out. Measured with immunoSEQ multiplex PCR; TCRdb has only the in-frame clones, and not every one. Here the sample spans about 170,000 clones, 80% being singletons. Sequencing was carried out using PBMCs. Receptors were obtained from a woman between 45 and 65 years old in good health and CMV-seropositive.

CDR3 sequence: CASSQVKHTAGSNSPLHF. For the CDR3, the DNA is TGCGCCAGCAGCCAAGTTAAACACACTGCGGGTAGCAATTCACCCCTCCACTTT. The chain has TRBV4-1 and TRBJ1-6; no clear D. The CDR3 totals 18 residues. V was clipped by 1 base and J by 7 bases, with 20 bases between them. The germline V gene has CDR1 MGHRA and CDR2 YSYEKL.

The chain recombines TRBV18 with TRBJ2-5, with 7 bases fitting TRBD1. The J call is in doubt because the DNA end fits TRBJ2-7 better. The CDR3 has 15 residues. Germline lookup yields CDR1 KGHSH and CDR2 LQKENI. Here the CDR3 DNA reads TGTGCCAGCTCACCAACAGGGGTACTAACCTACGAGCAGTACTTC. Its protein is CASSPTGVLTYEQYF.

The CDR3, as DNA: TGTGCCAGCAGTTACATGGGCAGCCCCAATTCACCCCTCCACTTT. Protein sequence: CASSYMGSPNSPLHF. This chain uses TRBV6-5 with TRBJ1-6, with D unresolved. This CDR3 spans 15 amino acids. The germline CDR1 and CDR2 sequences are MNHEY and SVGAGI. V was cut by 2 bases and J by 7 bases, with 12 bases left in between.

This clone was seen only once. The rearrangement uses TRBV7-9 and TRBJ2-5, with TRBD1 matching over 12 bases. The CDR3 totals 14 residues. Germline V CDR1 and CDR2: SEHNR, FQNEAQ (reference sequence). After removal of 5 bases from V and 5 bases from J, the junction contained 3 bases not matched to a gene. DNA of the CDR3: TGTGCCAGCAGCCCGGGACAGGGGGCTGAGACCCAGTACTTC. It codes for CASSPGQGAETQYF.

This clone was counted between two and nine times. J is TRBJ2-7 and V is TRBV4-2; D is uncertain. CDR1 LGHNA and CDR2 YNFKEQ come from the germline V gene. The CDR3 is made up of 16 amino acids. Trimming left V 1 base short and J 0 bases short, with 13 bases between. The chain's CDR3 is CASSQAAPPSSYEQYF. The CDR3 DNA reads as TGTGCCAGCAGCCAAGCCGCCCCGCCCAGCTCCTACGAGCAGTACTTC.

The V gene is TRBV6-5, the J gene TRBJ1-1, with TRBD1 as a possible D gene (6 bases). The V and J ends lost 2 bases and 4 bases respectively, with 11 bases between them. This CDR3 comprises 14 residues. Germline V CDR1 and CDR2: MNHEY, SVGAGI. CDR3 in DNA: TGTGCCAGCAGTTACGCAGGGGAAAGCACTGAAGCTTTCTTT. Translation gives CASSYAGESTEAFF.

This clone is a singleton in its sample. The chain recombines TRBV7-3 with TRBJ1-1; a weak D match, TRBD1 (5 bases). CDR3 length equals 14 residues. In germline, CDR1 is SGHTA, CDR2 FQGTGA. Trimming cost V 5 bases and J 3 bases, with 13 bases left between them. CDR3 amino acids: CASSPSRGDTEAFF. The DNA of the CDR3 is TGTGCCAGCAGCCCGAGTCGGGGGGACACTGAAGCTTTCTTT.

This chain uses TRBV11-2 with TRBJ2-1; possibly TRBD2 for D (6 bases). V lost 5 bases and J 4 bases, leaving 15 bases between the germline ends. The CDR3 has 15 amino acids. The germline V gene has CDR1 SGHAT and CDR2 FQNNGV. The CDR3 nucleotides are TGTGCCAGCAGCGAAGACCGGGGACTTTACAATGAGCAGTTCTTC. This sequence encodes CASSEDRGLYNEQFF.

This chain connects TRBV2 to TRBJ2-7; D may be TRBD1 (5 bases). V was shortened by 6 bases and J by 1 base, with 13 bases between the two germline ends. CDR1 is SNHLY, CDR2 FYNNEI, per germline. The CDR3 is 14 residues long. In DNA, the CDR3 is TGTGCCAGCAGCGTAGTAGCAGGGTCCTACGAGCAGTACTTC. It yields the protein CASSVVAGSYEQYF.

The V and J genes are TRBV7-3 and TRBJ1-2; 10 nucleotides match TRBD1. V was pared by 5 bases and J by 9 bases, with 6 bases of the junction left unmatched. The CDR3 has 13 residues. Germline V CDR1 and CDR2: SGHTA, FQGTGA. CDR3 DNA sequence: TGTGCCAGCAGCGCCGGGACAGGGGAACGCTACACCTTC. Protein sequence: CASSAGTGERYTF.

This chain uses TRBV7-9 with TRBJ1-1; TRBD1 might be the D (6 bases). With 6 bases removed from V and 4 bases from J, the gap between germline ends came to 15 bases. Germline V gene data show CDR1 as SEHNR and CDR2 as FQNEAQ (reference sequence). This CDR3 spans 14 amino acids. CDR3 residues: CASRSQGLVTEAFF. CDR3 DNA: TGTGCCAGCAGAAGTCAGGGGTTGGTCACTGAAGCTTTCTTT.

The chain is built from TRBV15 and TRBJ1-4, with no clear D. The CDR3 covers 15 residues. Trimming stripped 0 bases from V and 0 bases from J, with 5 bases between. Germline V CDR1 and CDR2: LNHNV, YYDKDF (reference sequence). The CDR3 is CATSRDQATNEKLFF. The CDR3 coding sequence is TGTGCCACCAGCAGAGACCAGGCAACTAATGAAAAACTGTTTTTT.

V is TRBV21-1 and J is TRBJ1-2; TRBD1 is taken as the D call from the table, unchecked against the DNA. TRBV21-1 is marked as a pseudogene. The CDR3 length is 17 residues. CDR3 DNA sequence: TGTGCCAGCAGCAAAGTTGGGGGACAGGGCCAGGCCTATGGCTACACCTTC. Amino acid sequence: CASSKVGGQGQAYGYTF.

The CDR3 protein is CASSLGDGVVQFF. In DNA, the CDR3 is TGTGCCAGCAGCTTAGGAGACGGAGTAGTGCAGTTCTTC. V is TRBV7-2 and J is TRBJ2-1; D call uncertain. Germline CDR1 is SGHTA and CDR2 is FQGNSA. The V and J ends lost 1 base and 12 bases respectively, with 13 bases between them. The CDR3 consists of 13 residues.

The CDR3 loop is CASGPRGNVDNEQFF. The DNA of the CDR3 is TGTGCCAGCGGACCGAGGGGGAATGTCGACAATGAGCAGTTCTTC. The chain uses TRBV7-6 and TRBJ2-1, with D maybe TRBD1 (6 bases). Looked up from germline, CDR1 is SGHVS and CDR2 is FNYEAQ. The CDR3 has 15 amino acids. V gave up 8 bases and J gave up 5 bases, with 19 bases separating them.

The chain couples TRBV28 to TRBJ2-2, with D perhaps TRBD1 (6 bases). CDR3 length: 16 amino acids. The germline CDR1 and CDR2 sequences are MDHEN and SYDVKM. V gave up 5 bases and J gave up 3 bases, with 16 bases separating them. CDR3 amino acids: CASSARRGDYTGELFF. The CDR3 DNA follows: TGTGCCAGCAGTGCCCGCAGGGGAGATTACACCGGGGAGCTGTTTTTT.

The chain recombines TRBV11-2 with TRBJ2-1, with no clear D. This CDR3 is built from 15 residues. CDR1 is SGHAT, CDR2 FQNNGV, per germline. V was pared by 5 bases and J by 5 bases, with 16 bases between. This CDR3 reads CASSPRRLQNNEQFF. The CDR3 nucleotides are TGTGCCAGCAGCCCCCGGAGACTCCAAAACAATGAGCAGTTCTTC.

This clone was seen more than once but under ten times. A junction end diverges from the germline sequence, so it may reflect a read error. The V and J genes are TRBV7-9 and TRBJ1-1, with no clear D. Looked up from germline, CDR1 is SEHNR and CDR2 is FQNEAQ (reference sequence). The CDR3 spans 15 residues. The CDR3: CSSSLRSTGNTEAFF. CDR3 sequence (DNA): TGTTCCAGCAGCTTAAGGAGTACGGGTAACACTGAAGCTTTCTTT.